What follows are 9 T cell receptor beta chains derived from one specimen sequenced in a study of PD-1 blockade in classical Hodgkin lymphoma. Time point of the sample: cycle 4 day 1 (C4D1), after five to seven weeks of nivolumab. There was relapse after autologous stem cell transplantation in every patient, and there was variation in brentuximab vedotin exposure. Sequenced by immunoSEQ multiplex PCR; TCRdb stores in-frame clones only, minus some. The sample has 8,000 or so clones; 82% are singletons. The material sequenced was peripheral blood mononuclear cells (PBMCs), taken before the fourth cycle of nivolumab. These receptors originate from a human donor with classical Hodgkin lymphoma.

This chain links TRBV9 with TRBJ2-5; TRBD1 aligns across 8 bases. Germline-derived CDR1 and CDR2 are SGDLS and YYNGEE. This CDR3 comprises 14 residues. The junction had 3 bases not matched to a gene; V was cut back by 1 base and J by 4 bases. DNA of the CDR3: TGTGCCAGCAGCGTATCAGGGACAGGAGAGACCCAGTACTTC. This encodes CASSVSGTGETQYF.

The chain combines TRBV7-2 with TRBJ1-3; D is uncertain. The ends were cut back, 0 bases at V and 1 base at J, with 13 bases in the middle. This CDR3 has 17 residues. Looked up from germline, CDR1 is SGHTA and CDR2 is FQGNSA. The CDR3 DNA follows: TGTGCCAGCAGCTTAGCCTCGACGTTCGGGTCTGGAAACACCATATATTTT. Encoded protein: CASSLASTFGSGNTIYF.

The J gene is TRBJ1-5, the V gene TRBV9, with D perhaps TRBD1 (6 bases). The CDR3 spans 17 residues. Germline V gene data show CDR1 as SGDLS and CDR2 as YYNGEE. Trimming removed 4 bases at V and 2 bases at J, with 19 bases between. The CDR3: CASSPHRDIHCNQPQHF. CDR3 nucleotide sequence: TGTGCCAGCAGCCCCCACCGGGACATACATTGCAATCAGCCCCAGCATTTT.

The chain carries TRBV5-1 and TRBJ1-1; D perhaps matches TRBD1 (5 bases). This CDR3 has 17 amino acids. Germline assignment: CDR1 SGHRS and CDR2 YFSETQ. V was cut by 0 bases and J by 0 bases, with 15 bases left in between. In DNA, the CDR3 is TGCGCCAGCAGCTTGGCAGGTCAGGGTAGTGTGAACACTGAAGCTTTCTTT. Translation: CASSLAGQGSVNTEAFF. Looking up the rest from reference TRBV5-1 and TRBJ1-1 gives the full variable domain: KAGVTQTPRYLIKTRGQQVTLSCSPISGHRSVSWYQQTPGQGLQFLFEYFSETQRNKGNFPGRFSGRQFSNSRSEMNVSTLELGDSALYLCASSLAGQGSVNTEAFFGQGTRLTVV.

V usage is TRBV5-1 and J usage is TRBJ2-7; either TRBD1 or TRBD2 may supply D (7 bases each). Trimming left V 5 bases short and J 3 bases short, with 15 bases between. The CDR3 extends over 14 amino acids. Germline V CDR1 and CDR2: SGHRS, YFSETQ. CDR3 amino acids: CASRARGDSYEQYF. DNA for the CDR3: TGCGCCAGCAGGGCTCGGGGGGACAGCTACGAGCAGTACTTC.

This chain uses TRBV4-1 with TRBJ1-3; no firm D call. The CDR3 consists of 13 residues. Germline V gives CDR1 MGHRA, CDR2 YSYEKL. V lost 5 bases to trimming and J lost 4 bases, with 9 bases between them. The CDR3: CASSGWYGNTIYF. The CDR3 DNA sequence: TGCGCCAGCAGCGGGTGGTACGGAAACACCATATATTTT.

V and J are TRBV27 and TRBJ2-5; TRBD2 matches 8 bases. The assigned J gene may be wrong: the sequence end matches TRBJ2-7 better. Per germline, CDR1 MNHEY and CDR2 SMNVEV (reference sequence). This CDR3 contains 15 residues. For the CDR3, the DNA is TGTGCCAGCAGTCAAGCGGGGGCAAACTCCTACGAGCAGTACTTC. Protein sequence: CASSQAGANSYEQYF.

This chain joins TRBV5-1 and TRBJ2-7, with TRBD1 matching over 8 bases. CDR3 length equals 18 residues. V was clipped by 1 base and J by 1 base; unmatched bases: 13. The V gene's germline CDR1 is SGHRS and CDR2 YFSETQ. CDR3 in amino acids: CASSLRLGGGDRSYEQYF. CDR3 DNA sequence: TGCGCCAGCAGCTTGCGTTTGGGTGGAGGGGACAGGTCCTACGAGCAGTACTTC.

For the CDR3, the DNA is TGTGCCAGCTCTCCGTGGGGGGGGTACGAGCAGTACTTC. Translating gives CASSPWGGYEQYF. This chain links TRBV6-6 with TRBJ2-7; TRBD2 agrees at 7 bases. CDR3 length equals 13 residues. From germline, CDR1 is MNHNY and CDR2 SVGAGI (reference sequence). Losses at the gene ends were 8 bases for V and 4 bases for J; bases not matched to a gene: 8.